The 16 T cell receptor beta chains in this list originate from one sample, sequenced in a study of graft-versus-host responses after intestinal transplantation. TCRdb keeps only in-frame clones here, not all; method: immunoSEQ multiplex PCR. The sample shows some 25,000 clones, over 35% of them seen only once. The material sequenced was alloreactive CD4+ T cells from a mixed lymphocyte reaction culture, taken before intestinal transplant. Subset defined: CFSE-low proliferating T cells sorted from roughly six-day pre-transplant mixed lymphocyte reaction (GvH or HvG direction). The source is a human patient who received an intestinal transplant.

The chain has TRBV21-1 and TRBJ2-3; the table's TRBD2 call for D was not verified on the DNA. TRBV21-1 is a listed pseudogene. This CDR3 contains 16 residues. The CDR3 bases are TGTGCCAGCAGCAAAGAAGGCGGGGGGCCGGGAGATACGCAGTATTTT. This sequence encodes CASSKEGGGPGDTQYF.

This clone showed up just a few times. The chain combines TRBV9 with TRBJ2-7, with 9 nucleotides matching TRBD1. Germline CDR1 reads SGDLS; CDR2 reads YYNGEE. This CDR3 has 15 amino acids. The trim removed 3 bases at V and 3 bases at J, leaving 7 bases unmatched. CDR3 protein: CASSAWGTGSYEQYF. The CDR3 bases are TGTGCCAGCAGCGCGTGGGGGACAGGGAGCTACGAGCAGTACTTC.

Only a few counts were recorded for this clone. The chain joins TRBV4-3 to TRBJ1-2; 12 nucleotides agree with TRBD1. The CDR3 is 15 amino acids. Germline values: CDR1 LGHNA, CDR2 YSLEER. The junction had 7 bases not matched to a gene; V was cut back by 3 bases and J by 8 bases. The CDR3 loop reads CASSQPRDRGPGYTF. CDR3 DNA sequence: TGCGCCAGCAGCCAGCCAAGGGACAGGGGGCCGGGCTACACCTTC.

V is TRBV18 and J is TRBJ2-7; weak D call: TRBD2 (5 bases). The CDR3 spans 16 residues. V shed 6 bases and J shed 3 bases, with 21 bases lying between them. The V gene's germline CDR1 is KGHSH and CDR2 LQKENI. CDR3 DNA: TGTGCCAGCTCCCGGGCGGGCACTAGTCGGGGCTACGAGCAGTACTTC. Encoded protein: CASSRAGTSRGYEQYF.

The V and J genes are TRBV7-8 and TRBJ1-5, with 7 bases matching TRBD1. The V gene end was trimmed by 3 bases and the J gene end by 1 base; junction bases not matched to a gene: 3. Looked up from germline, CDR1 is SGHVS and CDR2 is FQNEAQ. The CDR3 is 15 amino acids. The CDR3, as DNA: TGTGCCAGCAGCTTGGGACAGTGGAGCAATCAGCCCCAGCATTTT. Its translation: CASSLGQWSNQPQHF.

J is TRBJ2-3 and V is TRBV4-2, with a tentative D call TRBD2 (6 bases). Germline V gives CDR1 LGHNA, CDR2 YNFKEQ. This CDR3 comprises 14 residues. Trimming shortened V by 3 bases and J by 1 base, and 8 bases separated the two germline ends. CDR3 DNA: TGTGCCAGCAGCCATGGAGGGGGCACAGATACGCAGTATTTT. It encodes CASSHGGGTDTQYF.

This clone was counted a few times. This chain connects TRBV18 to TRBJ2-5; 12 bases agree with TRBD2. The CDR3 is made up of 18 amino acids. V lost 3 bases, J lost 0 bases, and 8 bases stayed unmatched. In germline, CDR1 is KGHSH, CDR2 LQKENI. The DNA of the CDR3 is TGTGCCAGCTCACCTTCTCCGGGACTAGCGGGTCACCAAGAGACCCAGTACTTC. It translates to CASSPSPGLAGHQETQYF.

The gene calls are TRBV19 and TRBJ2-2, with TRBD2 matching 11 bases. This CDR3 region has 17 residues. Per the germline V gene, CDR1 is LNHDA and CDR2 is SQIVND (reference sequence). The J segment lost 3 bases and the V segment lost 2 bases, leaving 5 bases of the junction unmatched. This CDR3 reads CASSIRTSGSDTGELFF. Written as DNA, the CDR3 is TGTGCCAGTAGTATACGAACTAGCGGGAGTGACACCGGGGAGCTGTTTTTT.

The chain couples TRBV6-1 to TRBJ2-7, with D tentatively TRBD1 (6 bases). The CDR3 is 13 amino acids. Trimming pared 7 bases from V and 3 bases from J, leaving 13 bases between. Germline lookup yields CDR1 MNHNS and CDR2 SASEGT. The CDR3 reads CASNPGHNYEQYF. The CDR3 DNA reads TGTGCCAGCAACCCGGGACATAACTACGAGCAGTACTTC.

The V and J genes are TRBV12-5 and TRBJ2-7; maybe TRBD1 (5 bases). Germline V gene data show CDR1 as LGHNT and CDR2 as FRNRAP. V was trimmed by 6 bases and J by 4 bases, leaving 16 bases between them. This CDR3 is built from 14 residues. In nucleotides, the CDR3 is TGTGCTAGTGGCACCCAGGGCCCCTGGTACGAGCAGTACTTC. This translates into CASGTQGPWYEQYF.

The sample holds a few counts of this clone. In DNA, the CDR3 is TGTGCCAGCAGCCGGGACAGCTCTGGAAACACCATATATTTT. Protein: CASSRDSSGNTIYF. V usage is TRBV16 and J usage is TRBJ1-3; 7 bases match TRBD1. With 4 bases clipped from V and 0 bases from J, the junction kept 0 bases outside the gene matches. CDR3 length equals 14 residues. Germline V CDR1 and CDR2: KGHSY, FQNENV.

This chain uses TRBV5-1 with TRBJ2-3; 8 positions match TRBD1. This CDR3 comprises 16 residues. Germline V gene sequence: CDR1 SGHRS, CDR2 YFSETQ. V was clipped by 3 bases and J by 2 bases; unmatched bases: 8. The CDR3 sequence: CASSSTPGQVTDTQYF. The CDR3 DNA reads TGCGCCAGCAGCTCGACACCGGGACAGGTCACAGATACGCAGTATTTT.

This chain uses TRBV6-6 with TRBJ2-7; 10 bases line up with TRBD1. The V and J ends lost 2 bases and 2 bases, in that order; junction bases with no gene match: 6. This CDR3 region has 16 residues. Germline V gene data show CDR1 as MNHNY and CDR2 as SVGAGI (reference sequence). CDR3 in DNA: TGTGCCAGCAGTTACCCAGCCGGGACAGGGGCCTACGAGCAGTACTTC. Its protein is CASSYPAGTGAYEQYF.

J is TRBJ2-5 and V is TRBV9; possible D gene TRBD2, 6 bases. V lost 0 bases, J lost 4 bases, and 19 bases lay in between. The CDR3 has 17 amino acids. Germline V gives CDR1 SGDLS, CDR2 YYNGEE. The CDR3 nucleotides read TGTGCCAGCAGCGTAGGCAGGGCGGGGCGGCAGGGAGAGACCCAGTACTTC. It yields the protein CASSVGRAGRQGETQYF.

The chain couples TRBV2 to TRBJ1-2; 7 bases align to TRBD1. The V and J ends lost 6 bases and 8 bases, in that order; junction bases with no gene match: 9. The CDR3 is 13 residues long. The germline V gene encodes CDR1 SNHLY and CDR2 FYNNEI. For the CDR3, the DNA is TGTGCCAGCAGCGGGGACAGACTTTGGGGCTACACCTTC. This gives the protein CASSGDRLWGYTF.

The gene calls are TRBV7-9 and TRBJ2-3; D uncertain. The CDR3 contains 16 residues. V lost 1 base to trimming and J lost 4 bases, with 15 bases between them. The germline V gene has CDR1 SEHNR and CDR2 FQNEAQ (reference sequence). The CDR3 DNA is TGTGCCAGCAGCTTAGTTTTAGTAGCTACCGCAGATACGCAGTATTTT. Translating gives CASSLVLVATADTQYF.